This T cell receptor beta chain originates from a study of cytomegalovirus exposure and HLA in healthy donors. General study findings and limits: Listed as cytomegalovirus-associated were 164 TCR beta chains. Reported results showed that the classifier diagnosed cytomegalovirus status with high specificity and sensitivity.

Germline V gene sequence: CDR1 SGDLS, CDR2 YYNGEE. The V segment lost 4 bases and the J segment 3 bases; nucleotides outside the gene matches: 4. The CDR3 has 14 residues. For this clone: Its antigen is currently unknown.

Measured with immunoSEQ multiplex PCR; TCRdb has only the in-frame clones, and not every one. The sample consists of approximately 300,000 clones, just over 85% of them appearing once. The receptor was derived from a woman between 18 and 30 years old in good health and CMV-seronegative. The J gene is TRBJ1-5, the V gene TRBV9; TRBD1 aligns across 7 bases. Sequenced input: PBMCs. The CDR3 reads CASSTGTDNQPQHF. Written as DNA, the CDR3 is TGTGCCAGCAGCACCGGGACAGACAATCAGCCCCAGCATTTT.